A single count supports the clone carrying this T cell receptor (beta chain). Its antigen is unidentified. The entry originates in a study of cytomegalovirus exposure and HLA in healthy donors. Primers included in the PCR were 60 Vbeta and 13 Jbeta primers. TCRdb keeps only in-frame clones here, not all; method: immunoSEQ multiplex PCR. Here the sample spans around 140,000 clones, 65% to 80% being singletons. Notes on the study in general: In a later analysis, the majority of CMV-associated beta chains seemingly showed HLA restriction. When analyzed later, a missense DCLRE1C variant was found to be linked to TCR beta V- and J-gene trimming.

V shed 4 bases and J 6 bases; nucleotides not matched to a gene: 1. CDR1 and CDR2 (germline): SGHTA, FQGTGA. The CDR3 totals 14 residues. The receptor comes from a male donor in good health and CMV-seronegative. The chain is built from TRBV7-3 and TRBJ2-1; 12 bases align to TRBD2. The sample was PBMCs. The CDR3 here is CASSSSGGANEQFF. CDR3 coding DNA: TGTGCCAGCAGCTCTAGCGGGGGGGCCAATGAGCAGTTCTTC.